Listed below are T cell receptor beta chains from one sample, sequenced in a study of control samples from healthy donors and cancer patients. Here immunoSEQ multiplex PCR was the method, and the copy in TCRdb shows in-frame clones only, minus some. Of about 160,000 clones listed, about 94% are singletons. Sequencing was performed on PBMCs. Source of these receptors: a man in his sixties with colorectal cancer. CDR3s include the opening cysteine and the closing phenylalanine or tryptophan. Fields, in order: V gene, D gene, J gene, clone size, CDR3 DNA, CDR3 protein. The D gene is left open where the match is weak. A clone size is listed for some rows: how often the clone was seen (once, few, many), or a class if it is expanded.

>TRBV7-7|-|TRBJ2-1|-
TGTGCCAGCAGCTTAGCCCCTGGGGATGAGCAGTTCTTC
CASSLAPGDEQFF
>TRBV7-8|-|TRBJ1-4|-
TGTGCCAGCAGCTTAGGGGGGGCTTACGGCTCGAATGAAAAACTGTTTTTT
CASSLGGAYGSNEKLFF
>TRBV4-1|-|TRBJ1-1|-
TGCGCCAGCAGCCTTTACAGGGAGAACACTGAAGCTTTCTTT
CASSLYRENTEAFF
>TRBV30|-|TRBJ2-5|-
TGTGCCTGGAGTGGACTCAACCAAGAGACCCAGTACTTC
CAWSGLNQETQYF
>TRBV5-1|TRBD2|TRBJ2-3|-
TGCGCCAGCAGCTTTAGCGGGGGAGGCACAGATACGCAGTATTTT
CASSFSGGGTDTQYF
>TRBV2|-|TRBJ2-3|-
TGTGCCAGCAGTGTTGCTTTCGGAGATACGCAGTATTTT
CASSVAFGDTQYF
>TRBV9|TRBD2|TRBJ2-5|-
TGTGCCAGCAGCGTAGGCCTTCGGGCGGGGGGAACTCAAGAGACCCAGTACTTC
CASSVGLRAGGTQETQYF
>TRBV9|-|TRBJ1-2|-
TGTGCCAGCAGCCTTGGACAAGACTATGGCTACACCTTC
CASSLGQDYGYTF
>TRBV30|-|TRBJ2-1|-
TGTGCCTGGAATCCAGGCGATGAGCAGTTCTTC
CAWNPGDEQFF
>TRBV11-3|-|TRBJ1-2|-
TGTGCCAGCAGCTTAAGCCCGCTAGGGGTTAACTATGGCTACACCTTC
CASSLSPLGVNYGYTF
>TRBV11-2|-|TRBJ2-7|-
TGTGCCAGCAGCTTATGGCAGGGGGGGTTCTACGAGCAGTACTTC
CASSLWQGGFYEQYF
>TRBV4-1|TRBD1|TRBJ1-5|-
TGCGCCAGCAGCCGGGGACAGGGTCCCTATCAGCCCCAGCATTTT
CASSRGQGPYQPQHF
>TRBV19|TRBD1|TRBJ1-1|-
TGTGCCAGTAGTCCGGGACAGATGGGCACTGAAGCTTTCTTT
CASSPGQMGTEAFF
>TRBV9|-|TRBJ2-3|-
TGTGCCAGCAGCGTAACGGGTAGCACAGATACGCAGTATTTT
CASSVTGSTDTQYF
>TRBV18|-|TRBJ1-2|once
TGTGCCAGCAGCGGGACTAACTATGGCTACACCTTC
CASSGTNYGYTF
>TRBV12-3/TRBV12-4|-|TRBJ2-2|-
TGTGCCAGCAGTCAGGGGAACACCGGGGAGCTGTTTTTT
CASSQGNTGELFF
>TRBV24-1|-|TRBJ2-7|-
TGTGCCACCAGTGATGGGGGCTACGAGCAGTACTTC
CATSDGGYEQYF
>TRBV29-1|TRBD1|TRBJ2-5|-
TGCAGCGGAGGGTACCGGGACAGCCAAGAGACCCAGTACTTC
CSGGYRDSQETQYF
>TRBV25-1|TRBD1|TRBJ2-3|-
TGTGCCAGCAAGGGACAGGGGGCAGATACGCAGTATTTT
CASKGQGADTQYF
>TRBV9|TRBD1|TRBJ2-1|-
TGTGCCAGCAGCGTTGGGACAGGGGGTTTTAATGAGCAGTTCTTC
CASSVGTGGFNEQFF
>TRBV2|TRBD2|TRBJ2-3|-
TGTGCCAGCAGGCTGGGACTAGCCACAGATACGCAGTATTTT
CASRLGLATDTQYF
>TRBV6-5|-|TRBJ1-6|-
TGTGCCAGCAGTTACGACAGACGTAATTCACCCCTCCACTTT
CASSYDRRNSPLHF
>TRBV6-5|TRBD1|TRBJ1-2|-
TGTGCCAGCAAACAAGGACAGGGGGCACAGGGCTACACCTTC
CASKQGQGAQGYTF
>TRBV19|-|TRBJ2-2|-
TGTGCCAGTAGTCCTAAGGGATACGGGGAGCTGTTTTTT
CASSPKGYGELFF
>TRBV5-8|TRBD1|TRBJ1-4|-
TGTGCCAGCAGCTTGATGGGACAGGGGTACGAAAAACTGTTTTTT
CASSLMGQGYEKLFF
>TRBV5-1|-|TRBJ1-6|-
TGCGCCAGCAGCTTTGGCCAGGGCCGAACGGAATCACCCCTCCACTTT
CASSFGQGRTESPLHF
>TRBV3-1/TRBV3-2|TRBD2|TRBJ2-3|-
TGTGCCAGCAGCCGCCTAGCGGGGGGGCCCAACACAGATACGCAGTATTTT
CASSRLAGGPNTDTQYF
>TRBV24-1|-|TRBJ1-4|-
TGTACCACCAGTGATGGTAGGAGAGTAAATGAAAAACTGTTTTTT
CTTSDGRRVNEKLFF
>TRBV2|-|TRBJ1-1|-
TGTGCCAGCAGCGCCCAACAGGGAGACACTGAAGCTTTCTTT
CASSAQQGDTEAFF
>TRBV7-2|-|TRBJ1-1|-
TGTGCCAGCAGCTCCTATGACAGAATGAACACTGAAGCTTTCTTT
CASSSYDRMNTEAFF
>TRBV3-1/TRBV3-2|-|TRBJ1-4|once
TGTGCCAGCAGCCAAGGGGGACTCATAAGGGAAAAACTGTTTTTT
CASSQGGLIREKLFF
>TRBV3-1/TRBV3-2|-|TRBJ2-2|-
TGTGCCAGCAGCGGCGGGGGCATGACCGGGGAGCTGTTTTTT
CASSGGGMTGELFF
>TRBV5-1|-|TRBJ1-1|-
TGCGCCAGCAGCTTGCAGGGGCCCACTGAAGCTTTCTTT
CASSLQGPTEAFF
>TRBV6-1|TRBD1|TRBJ1-2|-
TGTGCCAGCAGTGAAAGACAGGGACCCACCTATGGCTACACCTTC
CASSERQGPTYGYTF
>TRBV6-6|-|TRBJ1-1|-
TGTGCCAGCAGAGGACCGAACACTGAAGCTTTCTTT
CASRGPNTEAFF
>TRBV9|TRBD1|TRBJ1-5|-
TGTGCCAGCAGCCTTACAGGGGGTCGTCAGCCCCAGCATTTT
CASSLTGGRQPQHF
>TRBV6-5|TRBD1|TRBJ1-5|-
TGTGCCAGTACAGGGGGCGGCAATCAGCCCCAGCATTTT
CASTGGGNQPQHF
>TRBV5-4|-|TRBJ2-3|-
TGTGCCACCACGCCAAAGGGGGTGAGCACAGATACGCAGTATTTT
CATTPKGVSTDTQYF
>TRBV7-9|-|TRBJ2-5|-
TGTGCCAGCAGCCCCAGACAGGGAGGGGAGACCCAGTACTTC
CASSPRQGGETQYF
>TRBV18|TRBD1|TRBJ1-1|-
TGTGCCAGCTCACCACAGGGGGCGCAGGCTGAAGCTTTCTTT
CASSPQGAQAEAFF
>TRBV4-1|TRBD2|TRBJ2-7|-
TGCGCCAGCAGCACCCGACTAGCAGGCGAGCAGTACTTC
CASSTRLAGEQYF
>TRBV7-2|-|TRBJ2-7|-
TGTGCCAGCAGCGCACAGGGAACCCACTCCTACGAGCAGTACTTC
CASSAQGTHSYEQYF
>TRBV6-2/TRBV6-3|-|TRBJ2-6|-
TGTGCCAGCCGTTATTTTGACTCTGGGGCCAACGTCCTGACTTTC
CASRYFDSGANVLTF
>TRBV3-1/TRBV3-2|TRBD2|TRBJ2-5|-
TGTGCCAGCAGCCAAACACGACTAGCGGGGGGCCTCGGGGCTGGGACCCAGTACTTC
CASSQTRLAGGLGAGTQYF
>TRBV9|-|TRBJ2-7|once
TGTGCCAGCAGCGTAGGGGAGGGGGCCCTCCCCTACGAGCAGTACTTC
CASSVGEGALPYEQYF
>TRBV12-3/TRBV12-4|TRBD1|TRBJ1-1|-
TGTGCCAGCAGCCAGGGGGCAGGTGAAGCTTTCTTT
CASSQGAGEAFF
>TRBV28|-|TRBJ1-2|-
TGTGCCAGCAGTTTGGCAGCGTATGGCTACACCTTC
CASSLAAYGYTF
>TRBV6-2/TRBV6-3|-|TRBJ2-7|-
TGTGCCAGCAGTTTCTCGAGGGACGGTGCCTACGAGCAGTACTTC
CASSFSRDGAYEQYF
>TRBV7-9|-|TRBJ2-2|few
TGTGCCAGCAGCTTGGACAGTATGGTTTCGACCGGGGAGCTGTTTTTT
CASSLDSMVSTGELFF
>TRBV20-1|TRBD2|TRBJ2-1|-
TGCAGTGCTAGTGTAGCGGGGGACCTGGGCAATGAGCAGTTCTTC
CSASVAGDLGNEQFF
>TRBV28|TRBD1|TRBJ2-5|once
TGTGCCAGCAGTTCTTCCGGAAGGACAGGGGCTGAGACCCAGTACTTC
CASSSSGRTGAETQYF